The next 32 T cell receptor beta chains were all read from a single sample in a study of blood T cell repertoires in COVID-19. Clones were sequenced by immunoSEQ multiplex PCR, and TCRdb holds only the in-frame ones, with some missing. The profile shows nearly 350,000 clones, 90% to 95% of them singletons. Sequencing used peripheral blood. The receptor set was obtained from a woman aged 18-29 years who had recovered from COVID-19.

This clone was seen a few times. The rearrangement joins TRBV28 to TRBJ1-1; the match to TRBD1 covers 7 bases. This CDR3 has 13 amino acids. From germline, CDR1 is MDHEN and CDR2 SYDVKM. J was trimmed by 7 bases and V by 10 bases; bases with no gene match: 12. CDR3 DNA: TGTGCCACTTTAGCCTGGACAGGCGTTGAAGCTTTCTTT. Its protein is CATLAWTGVEAFF. The variable domain in full, completed from reference TRBV28 and TRBJ1-1, reads DVKVTQSSRYLVKRTGEKVFLECVQDMDHENMFWYRQDPGLGLRLIYFSYDVKMKEKGDIPEGYSVSREKKERFSLILESASTNQTSMYLCATLAWTGVEAFFGQGTRLTVV.

V usage is TRBV2 and J usage is TRBJ2-3, with TRBD2 identical over 7 bases. The CDR3 contains 14 residues. V shed 6 bases and J 2 bases; nucleotides not matched to a gene: 5. CDR1 is SNHLY, CDR2 FYNNEI, per germline. The CDR3 spells CASRGDYPTDTQYF. The CDR3 bases are TGTGCCAGCAGGGGGGACTACCCCACAGATACGCAGTATTTT.

The V call is TRBV18, the J call TRBJ1-5, with D perhaps matching TRBD1 (5 bases). The V and J ends lost 3 bases and 0 bases respectively, with 12 bases between them. The CDR3 consists of 16 residues. The germline CDR1 and CDR2 sequences are KGHSH and LQKENI. As DNA, the CDR3 is TGTGCCAGCTCACCGACTCGACAGCATAGCAATCAGCCCCAGCATTTT. Translating gives CASSPTRQHSNQPQHF.

This clone was observed a few times. The rearrangement joins TRBV4-2 to TRBJ2-2; D ambiguous. V lost 1 base and J 4 bases, leaving 7 bases between the germline ends. Germline V gene sequence: CDR1 LGHNA, CDR2 YNFKEQ. CDR3 length equals 14 residues. CDR3 DNA: TGTGCCAGCAGCCAAGGTGGCCCCACCGGGGAGCTGTTTTTT. Amino acids: CASSQGGPTGELFF.

This sequence joins TRBV6-2 or TRBV6-3 and TRBJ2-1; 7 nucleotides match TRBD2. Looked up from germline, CDR1 is MNHEY and CDR2 is SVGEGT. The V segment lost 6 bases and the J segment 1 base; nucleotides outside the gene matches: 6. This CDR3 region has 15 residues. The CDR3 bases are TGTGCCAGCAGCCCCTCGCGGGGGTCCTACAATGAGCAGTTCTTC. The encoded protein is CASSPSRGSYNEQFF.

This chain links TRBV5-1 with TRBJ2-3; D is undetermined. Per the germline V gene, CDR1 is SGHRS and CDR2 is YFSETQ. V dropped 6 bases and J dropped 0 bases, with 11 bases sitting between them. The CDR3 runs to 14 residues. The CDR3 bases are TGCGCCAGCAAGCAGCGCGCTAGCACAGATACGCAGTATTTT. Amino acid sequence: CASKQRASTDTQYF.

Only a few counts were recorded for this clone. V and J are TRBV5-5 and TRBJ2-3; the D is unclear. The germline gives CDR1 SGHKS, CDR2 YYEKEE (reference sequence). Deletions cut 2 bases from V and 5 bases from J, with 12 bases between. This CDR3 region has 14 residues. The CDR3 region is CASSFQKSQDTQYF. The CDR3 region has the DNA TGTGCCAGCAGCTTTCAGAAATCACAAGATACGCAGTATTTT.

This sequence joins TRBV5-1 and TRBJ2-1; 10 positions agree with TRBD2. The V gene's germline CDR1 is SGHRS and CDR2 YFSETQ. The J segment lost 9 bases and the V segment lost 0 bases, leaving 9 bases of the junction unmatched. There are 16 residues in the CDR3. The CDR3 protein is CASSLGSVAGGSEQFF. In nucleotides, the CDR3 is TGCGCCAGCAGCTTGGGATCGGTAGCGGGAGGTTCTGAGCAGTTCTTC.

This clone turned up a few times. This chain joins TRBV7-2 and TRBJ1-2, with 12 positions matching TRBD1. CDR3 length equals 16 residues. V was clipped by 1 base and J by 8 bases; unmatched bases: 8. Germline V gives CDR1 SGHTA, CDR2 FQGNSA. Here the CDR3 DNA reads TGTGCCAGCAGCTTAGGACGGGACAGGGGGCCGGGAGGCTACACCTTC. Translation: CASSLGRDRGPGGYTF.

The chain is built from TRBV3-1 (or the pseudogene TRBV3-2) and TRBJ2-1; a possible D gene is TRBD2 (5 bases). This CDR3 has 17 amino acids. V was trimmed by 2 bases and J by 0 bases, leaving 14 bases between them. Germline assignment: CDR1 LGHDT and CDR2 YNNKEL (reference sequence). The chain's CDR3 is CASSQFLTTYSYNEQFF. The CDR3 DNA follows: TGTGCCAGCAGCCAATTCTTGACTACCTACTCCTACAATGAGCAGTTCTTC.

The chain employs TRBV10-3 and TRBJ2-7; 10 bases fit TRBD2. Trimming took 6 bases from V and 6 from J; bases not matched to a gene: 11. Germline-derived CDR1 and CDR2 are ENHRY and SYGVKD. CDR3 size: 15 residues. CDR3 bases: TGTGCCATCAGCGGGGGACTAGCGCCGCGCACCGAGCAGTACGTC. Encoded protein: CAISGGLAPRTEQYV.

The chain is built from TRBV19 and TRBJ2-2; D unclear. Germline V CDR1 and CDR2: LNHDA, SQIVND (reference sequence). V was clipped by 9 bases and J by 5 bases, with 16 bases between them. This CDR3 spans 14 amino acids. The CDR3 nucleotides are TGTGCCAGCCCCAAAAGAGTGAGTACCGGGGAGCTGTTTTTT. Translation: CASPKRVSTGELFF.

The V gene is TRBV7-9, the J gene TRBJ1-1; D is ambiguous. The CDR3 length is 14 residues. Trimming removed 5 bases from V and 1 base from J, with 11 bases in between. Germline CDR1 and CDR2: SEHNR and FQNEAQ (reference sequence). The CDR3 region has the DNA TGTGCCAGCAGCCTAGGGCGGGCGAACACTGAAGCTTTCTTT. It yields the protein CASSLGRANTEAFF. The full variable domain, rest sourced from reference TRBV7-9 and TRBJ1-1, is DTGVSQNPRHKITKRGQNVTFRCDPISEHNRLYWYRQTLGQGPEFLTYFQNEAQLEKSRLLSDRFSAERPKGSFSTLEIQRTEQGDSAMYLCASSLGRANTEAFFGQGTRLTVV.

This rearrangement joins TRBV18 to TRBJ1-1, with 8 bases fitting TRBD1. CDR3 size: 14 residues. V shed 6 bases and J 1 base; nucleotides not matched to a gene: 4. Germline V gene data show CDR1 as KGHSH and CDR2 as LQKENI. Here the CDR3 reads CASSPRGPNTEAFF. The CDR3 DNA reads as TGTGCCAGCTCCCCCAGGGGGCCGAACACTGAAGCTTTCTTT. The full variable domain, rest sourced from reference TRBV18 and TRBJ1-1, is NAGVMQNPRHLVRRRGQEARLRCSPMKGHSHVYWYRQLPEEGLKFMVYLQKENIIDESGMPKERFSAEFPKEGPSILRIQQVVRGDSAAYFCASSPRGPNTEAFFGQGTRLTVV.

This chain joins TRBV7-2 and TRBJ2-1, with 7 bases lining up with TRBD1. Trimming cost V 2 bases and J 3 bases; bases outside gene matches: 4. This CDR3 contains 15 residues. Germline assignment: CDR1 SGHTA and CDR2 FQGNSA. The CDR3 sequence is CASSLHSGGYNEQFF. CDR3 nucleotides: TGTGCCAGCAGCTTACACTCAGGGGGCTACAATGAGCAGTTCTTC.

The genes are TRBV12-5 and TRBJ2-1, with 12 bases that match TRBD2. The CDR3 contains 18 residues. V shed 2 bases and J 5 bases; nucleotides not matched to a gene: 10. The germline V gene has CDR1 LGHNT and CDR2 FRNRAP. The CDR3 DNA sequence: TGTGCTAGTGGTTTGTCCCGGACTAGCGGGGCTGTCCACAATGAGCAGTTCTTC. Encoded protein: CASGLSRTSGAVHNEQFF.

The genes are TRBV7-2 and TRBJ1-5; 7 bases agree with TRBD1. The CDR3 totals 14 residues. The junction had 4 bases not matched to a gene; V was cut back by 5 bases and J by 3 bases. CDR1 SGHTA and CDR2 FQGNSA come from the germline V gene. The CDR3 DNA is TGTGCCAGCAGCCCACAGGGGCTCAATCAGCCCCAGCATTTT. It is translated as CASSPQGLNQPQHF.

The rearrangement joins TRBV5-4 to TRBJ2-1, with D maybe TRBD1 (5 bases). The CDR3 has 12 residues. V gave up 0 bases and J gave up 8 bases, with 6 bases separating them. Germline V gives CDR1 SGHNT, CDR2 YYREEE (reference sequence). The CDR3 sequence is CASSLVGDEQFF. The CDR3 DNA reads as TGTGCCAGCAGCTTGGTAGGGGATGAGCAGTTCTTC.

The chain has TRBV30 and TRBJ1-4; D is unresolved. This CDR3 has 14 amino acids. Trimming took 5 bases from V and 6 from J, leaving 16 bases between them. Germline-derived CDR1 and CDR2 are GTSNPN and SVGIG (reference sequence). Written as DNA, the CDR3 is TGTGCCTGGGGTCTTGGCGGGTCCTATGAAAAACTGTTTTTT. Translation gives CAWGLGGSYEKLFF.

This clone was seen just once. The chain joins TRBV13 to TRBJ2-2; D might be TRBD2 (5 bases). This CDR3 comprises 15 residues. CDR1 is PRHDT, CDR2 FYEKMQ, per germline (reference sequence). V shed 6 bases and J shed 2 bases, with 13 bases lying between them. In DNA form, the CDR3 reads TGTGCCAGCAGGCCCGGACTCTCAAACACCGGGGAGCTGTTTTTT. Protein: CASRPGLSNTGELFF.

The CDR3 nucleotides read TGTGCCTGCCGAAGCGCGGGAGTGGCCTACAATGAGCAGTTCTTC. This gives the protein CACRSAGVAYNEQFF. The V call is TRBV24-1, the J call TRBJ2-1; 7 bases are a match to TRBD2. J lost 2 bases, V lost 12 bases, and 12 bases had no gene match. Germline CDR1 is KGHDR and CDR2 is SFDVKD. This CDR3 is 15 amino acids long.

V and J are TRBV7-2 and TRBJ2-7; 8 bases match TRBD1. V gave up 5 bases and J gave up 0 bases; unmatched junction bases: 9. The CDR3 is made up of 16 amino acids. Germline CDR1 is SGHTA and CDR2 is FQGNSA. CDR3 loop: CASSLGSGGFSYEQYV. The CDR3 DNA reads as TGTGCCAGCAGCCTGGGTTCAGGGGGCTTCTCCTACGAGCAGTACGTC.

The V and J genes are TRBV11-2 and TRBJ2-6; a weak D match, TRBD1 (5 bases). This CDR3 is built from 15 residues. V was cut by 10 bases and J by 4 bases, with 17 bases left in between. Germline V lookup: CDR1 SGHAT, CDR2 FQNNGV. CDR3 sequence (DNA): TGTGCCACCGCCACGACAGTCGCAGGGGCCAACGTCCTGACTTTC. It codes for CATATTVAGANVLTF.

This chain links TRBV30 with TRBJ2-6, with 10 positions matching TRBD1. The CDR3 runs 17 residues. The J segment lost 3 bases and the V segment lost 2 bases, leaving 7 bases of the junction unmatched. Germline CDR1 and CDR2: GTSNPN and SVGIG (reference sequence). The CDR3 DNA sequence: TGTGCCTGGAGTCGAGACAGGGGGCCTGGTGGGGCCAACGTCCTGACTTTC. Its protein is CAWSRDRGPGGANVLTF.

This clone has just a few counts. An end of the junction does not agree with germline; a read error may underlie this. V usage is TRBV6-2 or TRBV6-3 and J usage is TRBJ2-2, with D maybe TRBD2 (5 bases). This CDR3 spans 12 amino acids. From germline, CDR1 is MNHEY and CDR2 SVGEGT. CDR3 sequence (DNA): TGTGCCAGCAGTTACCTCACCGGGGAGCCGTTTTTT. Its protein is CASSYLTGEPFF.

The chain joins TRBV6-2 or TRBV6-3 to TRBJ1-4; 7 bases map to TRBD1. The length of the CDR3 is 19 residues. The V gene's germline CDR1 is MNHEY and CDR2 SVGEGT. V shed 6 bases, J shed 0 bases, and the junction held 16 bases outside the gene matches. DNA for the CDR3: TGTGCCAGCAGCCCACACCTCGGGACAGCTTTTGCAACTAATGAAAAACTGTTTTTT. It is translated as CASSPHLGTAFATNEKLFF.

This sequence joins TRBV11-3 and TRBJ1-4; the D gene is possibly TRBD1 (6 bases). The germline V and J ends were trimmed by 5 bases and 8 bases, with 18 bases remaining between them. The germline V gene encodes CDR1 SGHNT and CDR2 YENEEA. The CDR3 has 15 residues. Here the CDR3 reads CASSASRGPTEKLFF. CDR3 sequence (DNA): TGTGCCAGCAGCGCCTCCAGGGGCCCCACAGAAAAACTGTTTTTT.

CDR3 sequence: CASRDRGIEAFF. The CDR3 DNA sequence: TGTGCCAGTCGGGACAGGGGTATTGAAGCTTTCTTT. V and J are TRBV19 and TRBJ1-1, with 10 bases lining up with TRBD1. J gave up 7 bases and V 8 bases, and 4 bases lay outside the gene matches. Germline values: CDR1 LNHDA, CDR2 SQIVND (reference sequence). This CDR3 has 12 amino acids.

This clone has only one observation. The V gene is TRBV6-5, the J gene TRBJ1-1; D is undetermined. Trimming removed 1 base at V and 1 base at J, with 7 bases between. Germline CDR1 and CDR2: MNHEY and SVGAGI. CDR3 length: 14 residues. DNA of the CDR3: TGTGCCAGCAGTTACTACCCAGGGAACACTGAAGCTTTCTTT. Protein sequence: CASSYYPGNTEAFF.

The chain is built from TRBV19 and TRBJ2-1, with D perhaps TRBD2 (5 bases). The CDR3 totals 14 residues. Trimming cost V 6 bases and J 2 bases, with 11 bases left between them. Germline CDR1 reads LNHDA; CDR2 reads SQIVND (reference sequence). The CDR3 is CASRTTAPYNEQFF. The CDR3 region has the DNA TGTGCCAGTAGGACTACCGCCCCCTACAATGAGCAGTTCTTC.

The chain is built from TRBV10-3 and TRBJ2-1; 11 bases match TRBD2. This CDR3 spans 17 amino acids. The trim removed 4 bases at V and 10 bases at J, leaving 15 bases unmatched. The V gene's germline CDR1 is ENHRY and CDR2 SYGVKD. The CDR3 DNA follows: TGTGCCATCAGTGGCCGAACTAGCGGGAGTGGTTTCGGGGAGCAGTTCTTC. Translation: CAISGRTSGSGFGEQFF.

V gene TRBV27 combines with J gene TRBJ2-1, with 10 bases aligning to TRBD2. J lost 3 bases, V lost 3 bases, and 14 bases had no gene match. The CDR3 spans 19 residues. The germline V gene has CDR1 MNHEY and CDR2 SMNVEV (reference sequence). CDR3 nucleotides: TGTGCCAGCAGTTTTCGCCTACATCCGACTAGCGGGTACTACAATGAGCAGTTCTTC. It translates to CASSFRLHPTSGYYNEQFF.